A selection of T cell receptor beta chains follows, all from one sample in a study of Ad26.COV2.S vaccination and SARS-CoV-2 variants. Assay: immunoSEQ multiplex PCR; the TCRdb copy retains only in-frame clones and omits some. The data contain about 680,000 clones, 70% to 90% of them singletons. Sequencing used peripheral blood, obtained in a trial of Ad26.COV2.S vaccine versus placebo. These TCRs come from a person between 18 and 59 years old who received the Ad26.COV2.S COVID-19 vaccine or a placebo. Both conserved end residues are part of each CDR3. Clone size appears in some rows only: once, few, many, or a class for an expanded clone.

size: -; J: TRBJ2-1; V: TRBV7-9; length: 14; CDR3: CASSYTGILNEQFF
size: -; J: TRBJ1-1; V: TRBV4-3; length: 15; CDR3: CASSQWGQDLTEAFF
size: -; J: TRBJ1-5; V: TRBV28; length: 15; CDR3: CASSFGASGNQPQHF
size: once; J: TRBJ1-2; V: TRBV6-5; length: 12; CDR3: CASSRSTGRLSF
size: few; J: TRBJ1-5; V: TRBV28; length: 15; CDR3: CASSGTAAYHQPQHF
size: few; J: TRBJ1-3; V: TRBV3-1/TRBV3-2; length: 16; CDR3: CASSQEFPGPGNTIYF
size: few; J: TRBJ1-3; V: TRBV7-9; length: 15; CDR3: CASSLEGQEKNTIYF
size: -; J: TRBJ2-7; V: TRBV9; length: 13; CDR3: CASSRTIRDEQYF
size: -; J: TRBJ1-2; V: TRBV18; length: 13; CDR3: CASSPDREGGYTF
size: -; J: TRBJ2-7; V: TRBV6-1; length: 14; CDR3: CASSENRRALGQYF
size: -; J: TRBJ1-1; V: TRBV18; length: 14; CDR3: CASSPTDRNTEAFF
size: -; J: TRBJ1-2; V: TRBV5-1; length: 15; CDR3: CASSPGAAANYGYTF
size: -; J: TRBJ2-5; V: TRBV6-5; length: 14; CDR3: CASSRDRAQETQYF
size: -; J: TRBJ2-2; V: TRBV24-1; length: 16; CDR3: CATSPGGKIGTGELFF
size: once; J: TRBJ1-4; V: TRBV14; length: 15; CDR3: CASSQDNWYGEKLFF
size: -; J: TRBJ1-2; V: TRBV25-1; length: 12; CDR3: CASQGTDYGYTF
size: -; J: TRBJ2-3; V: TRBV28; length: 12; CDR3: CAARGNTDTQYF
size: few; J: TRBJ2-5; V: TRBV29-1; length: 11; CDR3: CSVLAGETQYF
size: few; J: TRBJ1-6; V: TRBV30; length: 13; CDR3: CAWSPLGNSPLHF
size: -; J: TRBJ1-1; V: TRBV12-5; length: 16; CDR3: CASGLVLRREGAEAFF
size: -; J: TRBJ2-2; V: TRBV12-5; length: 16; CDR3: CASGRLGWGNTGELFF
size: -; J: TRBJ1-1; V: TRBV7-9; length: 13; CDR3: CASSSGQNTEAFF
size: -; J: TRBJ2-5; V: TRBV7-2; length: 14; CDR3: CASSRHGNQETQYF
size: -; J: TRBJ1-1; V: TRBV24-1; length: 12; CDR3: CATSERQGIAFF
size: -; J: TRBJ1-5; V: TRBV4-2; length: 15; CDR3: CASSQDSGVNQPQHF
size: -; J: TRBJ2-1; V: TRBV7-6; length: 17; CDR3: CASSLVTSDSSYNEQFF
size: -; J: TRBJ1-1; V: TRBV12-3/TRBV12-4; length: 11; CDR3: CASRRSGPAFF
size: -; J: TRBJ2-3; V: TRBV11-3; length: 12; CDR3: CASSHDADTQYF
size: -; J: TRBJ2-1; V: TRBV5-4; length: 13; CDR3: CASSLFGIDEQFF
size: -; J: TRBJ2-6; V: TRBV19; length: 15; CDR3: CASSIQGSGANVLTF
size: -; J: TRBJ2-3; V: TRBV30; length: 14; CDR3: CAWSVDSNTDTQYF
size: -; J: TRBJ1-1; V: TRBV4-1; length: 13; CDR3: CASSQGVNTEAFF
size: -; J: TRBJ2-5; V: TRBV5-6; length: 13; CDR3: CASSFGDTETQYF
size: -; J: TRBJ1-2; V: TRBV5-4; length: 13; CDR3: CASSSGQIYGYTF
size: -; J: TRBJ2-7; V: TRBV30; length: 13; CDR3: CAWSRGPTTPQYF
size: -; J: TRBJ1-2; V: TRBV7-2; length: 16; CDR3: CASSLGPGQGDYGYTF
size: few; J: TRBJ1-6; V: TRBV20-1; length: 15; CDR3: CSASDQEAYNSPLHF
size: -; J: TRBJ1-1; V: TRBV4-3; length: 14; CDR3: CASSQFGTHTEAFF
size: once; J: TRBJ2-3; V: TRBV2; length: 13; CDR3: CASSRDSRDTQYF
size: once; J: TRBJ1-6; V: TRBV7-9; length: 16; CDR3: CASSLGRTGNNSPLHF
size: few; J: TRBJ2-7; V: TRBV18; length: 16; CDR3: CASSPPTSGGTYEQYF
size: -; J: TRBJ1-2; V: TRBV4-2; length: 15; CDR3: CASSQGREGPYGYTF
size: once; J: TRBJ2-1; V: TRBV7-2; length: 17; CDR3: CASSRTSGSVSYNEQFF
size: -; J: TRBJ1-5; V: TRBV10-2; length: 12; CDR3: CASGDRGEPQHF
size: -; J: TRBJ2-7; V: TRBV10-3; length: 12; CDR3: CAISELRYEQYF
size: -; J: TRBJ2-1; V: TRBV5-6; length: 15; CDR3: CASNWASGPYNEQFF
size: -; J: TRBJ1-3; V: TRBV10-3; length: 14; CDR3: CAISETEAGNTIYF
size: -; J: TRBJ2-5; V: TRBV20-1; length: 11; CDR3: CSARIRETQYF
size: -; J: TRBJ2-2; V: TRBV5-1; length: 17; CDR3: CASTFTPTGPNTGELFF
size: -; J: TRBJ1-1; V: TRBV6-4; length: 17; CDR3: CASSPRTGGNMNTEAFF
size: -; J: TRBJ1-5; V: TRBV28; length: 14; CDR3: CASHLQGSNQPQHF
size: -; J: TRBJ1-1; V: TRBV5-5; length: 13; CDR3: CASSPGLSGTAFF
size: -; J: TRBJ2-7; V: TRBV5-1; length: 15; CDR3: CASSLDSGQTYEQYF
size: -; J: TRBJ1-1; V: TRBV4-1; length: 14; CDR3: CASSQERGVGEAFF